Below, 14 T cell receptor beta chains from the same sample are listed, as sequenced in a study of human T cells and chemical hapten exposure. The time point: patch test 1, 2 weeks after DPC sensitization. Sample treatment: therapeutic diphenylcyclopropenone sensitization with weekly scalp DPC. Each CDR3 protein is one row after TCRdb ran MiXCR on the RACE reads. The sample carries approximately 73,000 distinct CDR3 sequences, approximately 10% recorded once. The sequencing here drew on whole blood, taken in connection with sensitization to the hapten diphenylcyclopropenone (DPC). These receptors were taken from a woman between 45 and 65 years old with alopecia areata. Some clones in this sample may be carry-over from other donors' samples.

This chain uses TRBV6-4 with TRBJ2-1, with D perhaps matching TRBD1 (5 bases). The CDR3 covers 14 residues. Germline CDR1 MRHNA, CDR2 SNTAGT. V gave up 6 bases and J gave up 8 bases, with 17 bases separating them. The CDR3 spells CASSLEGAKDEQFF. The CDR3 DNA follows: TGTGCCAGCAGCCTTGAAGGGGCTAAGGATGAGCAGTTCTTC.

The CDR3 DNA follows: TGTGCCAGCAGCTTAGCGAAAGGGGGGTTCGGCTACACCTTC. As protein: CASSLAKGGFGYTF. The rearrangement joins TRBV7-6 to TRBJ1-2, with TRBD1 as a possible D gene (6 bases). V was cut by 0 bases and J by 8 bases, with 13 bases left in between. Per germline, CDR1 SGHVS and CDR2 FNYEAQ. The CDR3 contains 14 residues.

This clonotype was seen only a few times. The CDR3 loop is CSALSAAALTYNEQFF. CDR3 in DNA: TGCAGCGCCCTCTCGGCGGCGGCTCTTACATACAATGAGCAGTTCTTC. The chain is built from TRBV29-1 and TRBJ2-1; no clear D gene. V lost 7 bases to trimming and J lost 4 bases, with 23 bases between them. The CDR3 totals 16 residues. Looked up from germline, CDR1 is SQVTM and CDR2 is ANQGSEA.

This clonotype appeared a few times. J is TRBJ2-1 and V is TRBV28, with 11 nucleotides matching TRBD2. J was trimmed by 3 bases and V by 6 bases; bases with no gene match: 4. The length of the CDR3 is 15 residues. Germline V gene lookup returns CDR1 MDHEN and CDR2 SYDVKM. The CDR3 sequence: CASRLAGVNYNEQFF. The CDR3 coding sequence is TGTGCCAGCAGACTAGCGGGAGTAAACTACAATGAGCAGTTCTTC.

This clonotype showed up many times. The rearrangement links TRBV11-2 to TRBJ2-5; 7 bases align to TRBD2. Germline assignment: CDR1 SGHAT and CDR2 FQNNGV. The CDR3 is made up of 16 amino acids. Trimming at V came to 3 bases and at J to 2 bases, leaving 9 bases not matched to a gene. The CDR3 sequence: CASSFRSSGVQETQYF. The CDR3 DNA reads as TGTGCCAGCAGCTTCAGGTCTAGCGGAGTACAAGAGACCCAGTACTTC. Using reference TRBV11-2 and TRBJ2-5 for the parts outside the CDR3, the full variable domain is EAGVAQSPRYKIIEKRQSVAFWCNPISGHATLYWYQQILGQGPKLLIQFQNNGVVDDSQLPKDRFSAERLKGVDSTLKIQPAKLEDSAVYLCASSFRSSGVQETQYFGPGTRLLVL.

There are a few counts of this clonotype. The V and J genes are TRBV28 and TRBJ2-5; 9 nucleotides agree with TRBD1. The CDR3 is 14 amino acids. Germline V gene data show CDR1 as MDHEN and CDR2 as SYDVKM. Trimming took 6 bases from V and 5 from J; bases not matched to a gene: 7. CDR3 residues: CASSRRTGAETQYF. The CDR3 DNA is TGTGCCAGCAGCCGTCGGACAGGGGCGGAGACCCAGTACTTC.

V is TRBV5-6 and J is TRBJ2-1; TRBD2 matches at 7 bases. After removal of 4 bases from V and 5 bases from J, the junction contained 15 bases not matched to a gene. The CDR3 sequence is 17 residues long. Germline CDR1 reads SGHDT; CDR2 reads YYEEEE. In DNA, the CDR3 is TGTGCCAGCAGCCATGAGGGAGGGGCGGGTCGCCACAATGAGCAGTTCTTC. Translating gives CASSHEGGAGRHNEQFF.

V is TRBV12-3 or TRBV12-4 and J is TRBJ1-3; 7 bases are a match to TRBD1. CDR3 length equals 15 residues. The ends lost 6 bases at V and 0 bases at J; junction bases unmatched: 5. Here the CDR3 DNA reads TGTGCCAGCAGCCTGACAGGGATCTCTGGAAACACCATATATTTT. Its translation is CASSLTGISGNTIYF.

The chain joins TRBV5-1 to TRBJ2-1; D gene ambiguous. This CDR3 is 14 amino acids long. V lost 1 base and J 2 bases, leaving 7 bases between the germline ends. From germline, CDR1 is SGHRS and CDR2 YFSETQ. The CDR3 DNA follows: TGCGCCAGCAGCTTGAAACAGCCCTACAATGAGCAGTTCTTC. Translated: CASSLKQPYNEQFF.

This clonotype occurred many times. The CDR3 reads CASSSREGNTDTQYF. CDR3 in DNA: TGTGCCAGCAGCTCGCGGGAGGGGAACACAGATACGCAGTATTTT. The V call is TRBV7-8, the J call TRBJ2-3; TRBD2 matches at 9 bases. V lost 4 bases and J lost 2; bases outside the gene matches: 4. The V gene's germline CDR1 is SGHVS and CDR2 FQNEAQ. The CDR3 is 15 residues long.

This clonotype was recorded many times. DNA for the CDR3: TGCAGCGTTGACCCGTGGGGGAGGGTCCCCCACAATGAGCAGTTCTTC. Amino acid sequence: CSVDPWGRVPHNEQFF. The chain combines TRBV29-1 with TRBJ2-1, with 7 nucleotides matching TRBD2. CDR1 is SQVTM, CDR2 ANQGSEA, per germline. The CDR3 is 16 residues long. The J segment lost 5 bases and the V segment lost 3 bases, leaving 13 bases of the junction unmatched.

The V gene is TRBV25-1, the J gene TRBJ2-3, with 8 bases matching TRBD2. Germline lookup yields CDR1 MGHDK and CDR2 SYGVNS. This CDR3 spans 14 amino acids. With 5 bases clipped from V and 2 bases from J, the junction kept 3 bases outside the gene matches. CDR3 amino acids: CASSSGSSTDTQYF. CDR3 bases: TGTGCCAGCAGTAGCGGGAGCTCCACAGATACGCAGTATTTT.

This clonotype was observed a few times. J is TRBJ2-5 and V is TRBV10-1; 7 bases are shared with TRBD1. This CDR3 has 15 residues. V lost 5 bases and J lost 1; bases outside the gene matches: 7. CDR1 and CDR2 from the germline V gene are WNHNN and SYGVQD (reference sequence). CDR3: CASSRGQATQETQYF. In nucleotides, the CDR3 is TGCGCCAGCAGTCGTGGACAGGCGACCCAAGAGACCCAGTACTTC.

V usage is TRBV5-6 and J usage is TRBJ2-7; a possible D gene is TRBD2 (6 bases). The germline V gene encodes CDR1 SGHDT and CDR2 YYEEEE. The CDR3 is 15 amino acids. V lost 3 bases to trimming and J lost 1 base, with 14 bases between them. Written as DNA, the CDR3 is TGTGCCAGCAGCTGGCGGGGAGCGTCGTCCTACGAGCAGTACTTC. The encoded protein is CASSWRGASSYEQYF.